This entry is about one T cell receptor beta chain. The CDR3 sequence is 16 residues long. V lost 4 bases, J lost 4 bases, and 9 bases stayed unmatched. Per the germline V gene, CDR1 is MNHNY and CDR2 is SVGAGI (reference sequence). In the source study's methods: Quantification of nucleated cells was approximated via reference gene primer amplification. Sequenced by immunoSEQ multiplex PCR; TCRdb stores in-frame clones only, minus some. V and J calls plus clone size are reproduced from that table; the DNA served to infer D and trimming. In the table there are more than 12,000 clones, around 91% of which are singletons. This sample was taken from a study of blood T cell repertoires in COVID-19. Study-wide context: COVID-19 samples collected from the United States, Italy and Spain covered acute and convalescent phases. T cells, B-cell-depleted T cells, or PBMCs supplied cDNA or gDNA.

This clonotype was sampled from a human donor in a cohort sampled during active COVID-19. The V gene is TRBV6-6, the J gene TRBJ2-3, with 9 bases matching TRBD2. Sequencing input: peripheral blood. The DNA for the CDR3 is TGTGCCAGCAGTTCCGGCACTAGCGGGTTCCCAGATACGCAGTATTTT. Its protein is CASSSGTSGFPDTQYF.